This T cell receptor beta chain appears in the sequencing data of a study of cytomegalovirus exposure and HLA in healthy donors. Notes on the study in general: There were several of the most significant clusters that appeared linked to common viral pathogens in a later analysis.

PCR was performed using 60 Vbeta and 13 Jbeta primers. Generated by immunoSEQ multiplex PCR, the TCRdb table keeps only in-frame clones and is missing some. The profile shows 150,000 to 200,000 clones, roughly 80% of them singletons. CDR3 length: 15 amino acids. Unmatched junction bases numbered 10, after V lost 3 bases and J lost 6 bases. The germline gives CDR1 SGHNT, CDR2 YENEEA. On this clone: The antigen is not known.

The sequencing sample was made of PBMCs. This sequence was found in a male donor in good health and CMV-seronegative. The chain recombines TRBV11-3 with TRBJ1-1; 7 bases are shared with TRBD1. DNA for the CDR3: TGTGCCAGCAGCTTGGGAGGACAGGCATACGCTGAAGCTTTCTTT. Translation: CASSLGGQAYAEAFF.